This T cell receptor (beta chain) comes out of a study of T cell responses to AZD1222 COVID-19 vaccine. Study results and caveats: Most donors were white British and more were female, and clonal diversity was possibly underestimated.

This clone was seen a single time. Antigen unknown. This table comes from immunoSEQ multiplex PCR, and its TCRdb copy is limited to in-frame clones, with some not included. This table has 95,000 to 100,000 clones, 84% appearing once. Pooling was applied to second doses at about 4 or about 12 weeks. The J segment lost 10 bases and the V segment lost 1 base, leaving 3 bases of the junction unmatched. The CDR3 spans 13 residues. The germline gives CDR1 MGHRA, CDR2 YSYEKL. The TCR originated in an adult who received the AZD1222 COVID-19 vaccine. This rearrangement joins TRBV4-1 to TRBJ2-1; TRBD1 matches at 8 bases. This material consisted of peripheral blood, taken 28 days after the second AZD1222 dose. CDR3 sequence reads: CASSQVTGAEQFF. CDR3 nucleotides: TGCGCCAGCAGCCAAGTGACAGGGGCCGAGCAGTTCTTC.